This TCR beta chain was sequenced for a study of blood T cells in healthy people across ages. A second PCR of about 7 to 12 cycles used a sample-barcoded 5' primer and a J-beta primer mix. TCRdb used MiXCR to reprocess the 5' RACE reads, holding one entry per CDR3 protein. This repertoire shows approximately 960,000 distinct CDR3 sequences, approximately 32% found once; its top ten account for 10%. Looked up from germline, CDR1 is ENHRY and CDR2 is SYGVKD. J lost 4 bases, V lost 3 bases, and 13 bases had no gene match. CDR3 length equals 17 residues. This clonotype has a count of ten or more. This same sample was also taken into another study, of T cells of mothers and their children.

The chain joins TRBV10-3 to TRBJ2-7, with TRBD1 matching 9 bases. The sample taken for sequencing was blood. This receptor was identified in a middle-aged woman in good health. CDR3 DNA: TGTGCCATCAGTGAAGGGGCCGGGACAGGGATCAATTACGAGCAGTACTTC. Amino acids: CAISEGAGTGINYEQYF.